This entry lists 19 T cell receptor beta chains sequenced from one sample in a study of glioma-infiltrating T cells after dendritic cell vaccination. Profiled with immunoSEQ multiplex PCR; TCRdb holds only in-frame clones, not every one. The sample shows more than 75,000 clones, roughly 80% of them seen only once. Time point indicated: after dendritic cell vaccination, including at tumor progression/relapse. The specimen was blood, collected after dendritic cell vaccination. These receptors were taken from a human donor with glioblastoma.

This rearrangement joins TRBV19 to TRBJ1-2; D is uncertain. Germline CDR1 is LNHDA and CDR2 is SQIVND (reference sequence). The CDR3 has 14 residues. V lost 1 base and J lost 0, with 6 bases in between. The CDR3 protein is CASSIVDSNYGYTF. In DNA, the CDR3 is TGTGCCAGTAGTATAGTTGACTCTAACTATGGCTACACCTTC.

V gene TRBV5-1 combines with J gene TRBJ1-1, with D unresolved. This CDR3 has 14 amino acids. Germline V CDR1 and CDR2: SGHRS, YFSETQ. Trimming removed 4 bases at V and 5 bases at J, with 15 bases between. CDR3 residues: CASSVDDSGTEAFF. DNA of the CDR3: TGCGCCAGCAGCGTTGATGACTCGGGGACTGAAGCTTTCTTT.

V and J are TRBV29-1 and TRBJ1-2, with a possible D match to TRBD1 (5 bases). Trimming pared 3 bases from V and 0 bases from J, leaving 20 bases between. The CDR3 runs 17 residues. The germline gives CDR1 SQVTM, CDR2 ANQGSEA. DNA of the CDR3: TGCAGCGTTGAGAAATCGGGGGGTGGTTTTGCTAACTATGGCTACACCTTC. Translated, it gives CSVEKSGGGFANYGYTF. Based on the CDR3 plus reference TRBV29-1 and TRBJ1-2, the full variable domain is SAVISQKPSRDICQRGTSLTIQCQVDSQVTMMFWYRQQPGQSLTLIATANQGSEATYESGFVIDKFPISRPNLTFSTLTVSNMSPEDSSIYLCSVEKSGGGFANYGYTFGSGTRLTVV.

The CDR3 protein is CASSTGQGVYNEQFF. DNA for the CDR3: TGTGCCAGCAGCACAGGACAGGGAGTCTACAATGAGCAGTTCTTC. V and J are TRBV5-4 and TRBJ2-1, with 8 bases that match TRBD1. This CDR3 contains 15 residues. Per germline, CDR1 SGHNT and CDR2 YYREEE (reference sequence). The junction had 6 bases not matched to a gene; V was cut back by 4 bases and J by 3 bases.

The chain has TRBV9 and TRBJ1-1, with D maybe TRBD1 (6 bases). Deletions cut 2 bases from V and 3 bases from J, with 14 bases between. Germline V gene lookup returns CDR1 SGDLS and CDR2 YYNGEE. The CDR3 is 15 residues long. CDR3 in amino acids: CASSVQGSGYTEAFF. The CDR3 DNA sequence: TGTGCCAGCAGCGTCCAGGGGTCGGGATACACTGAAGCTTTCTTT.

This chain connects TRBV4-1 to TRBJ2-5, with D possibly TRBD2 on 5 matching bases. The CDR3 is 18 amino acids. Germline CDR1 reads MGHRA; CDR2 reads YSYEKL. V was cut by 3 bases and J by 4 bases, with 24 bases left in between. The CDR3 sequence is CASSHERLKPGGRETQYF. The CDR3 coding sequence is TGCGCCAGCAGCCATGAGAGACTAAAGCCGGGCGGTAGAGAGACCCAGTACTTC.

CDR3 DNA sequence: TGTGCCAGCAGTTTATACAGCGGGGGGGGTTACAATGAGCAGTTCTTC. Protein product: CASSLYSGGGYNEQFF. The chain employs TRBV27 and TRBJ2-1; 10 bases agree with TRBD2. CDR3 size: 16 residues. Losses at the gene ends were 1 base for V and 4 bases for J; bases not matched to a gene: 4. Germline V gene lookup returns CDR1 MNHEY and CDR2 SMNVEV (reference sequence).

The chain combines TRBV7-2 with TRBJ2-7; TRBD1 aligns across 7 bases. Germline V gene data show CDR1 as SGHTA and CDR2 as FQGNSA. Losses at the gene ends were 5 bases for V and 3 bases for J; bases not matched to a gene: 4. The CDR3 runs 13 residues. The CDR3 protein is CASSTRTGYEQYF. The CDR3 DNA sequence: TGTGCCAGCAGCACTCGGACAGGCTACGAGCAGTACTTC.

The genes are TRBV5-8 and TRBJ1-5; perhaps TRBD1 as D (6 bases). V dropped 4 bases and J dropped 4 bases, with 15 bases sitting between them. The CDR3 runs to 15 residues. CDR1 and CDR2 from the germline V gene are SGHTS and YDEGEE. The CDR3 sequence is CASSQRQVLNQPQHF. The CDR3 bases are TGTGCCAGCAGCCAAAGACAGGTCCTTAATCAGCCCCAGCATTTT. Together with reference TRBV5-8 and TRBJ1-5, the CDR3 gives the full variable domain: EAGVTQSPTHLIKTRGQQATLRCSPISGHTSVYWYQQALGLGLQFLLWYDEGEERNRGNFPPRFSGRQFPNYSSELNVNALELEDSALYLCASSQRQVLNQPQHFGDGTRLSIL.

The V gene is TRBV7-8, the J gene TRBJ1-6; the match to TRBD1 covers 7 bases. The V segment lost 5 bases and the J segment 8 bases; nucleotides outside the gene matches: 9. The length of the CDR3 is 15 residues. Per germline, CDR1 SGHVS and CDR2 FQNEAQ. For the CDR3, the DNA is TGTGCCAGCAGCGGGCGGGACAGCTACGATTCACCCCTCCACTTT. This encodes CASSGRDSYDSPLHF.

V and J are TRBV7-9 and TRBJ1-3, with D uncertain. V was cut by 5 bases and J by 0 bases, with 14 bases left in between. The CDR3 has 16 residues. The germline V gene encodes CDR1 SEHNR and CDR2 FQNEAQ (reference sequence). The CDR3 loop is CASSKEAKVSGNTIYF. DNA for the CDR3: TGTGCCAGCAGCAAAGAGGCAAAAGTCTCTGGAAACACCATATATTTT.

The chain recombines TRBV6-6 with TRBJ2-5, with 8 nucleotides matching TRBD2. The tail of the sequence fits TRBJ2-7 better, so the J call may be wrong. CDR3 length: 14 residues. The germline V gene encodes CDR1 MNHNY and CDR2 SVGAGI (reference sequence). The CDR3: CASSSQAGGYEQYF. As DNA, the CDR3 is TGTGCCAGCAGTTCCCAGGCGGGAGGATACGAGCAGTACTTC.

The chain combines TRBV5-4 with TRBJ2-5, with D tentatively TRBD1 (6 bases). There are 14 residues in the CDR3. Germline V CDR1 and CDR2: SGHNT, YYREEE (reference sequence). V lost 4 bases, J lost 5 bases, and 15 bases lay in between. In DNA form, the CDR3 reads TGTGCCAGCAGCACCGGGACAATTCCCGAGACCCAGTACTTC. It specifies CASSTGTIPETQYF.

This clone has only a few counts. The chain carries TRBV19 and TRBJ1-4, with 7 bases identical to TRBD1. The CDR3 length is 14 residues. Germline CDR1 and CDR2: LNHDA and SQIVND (reference sequence). J lost 7 bases, V lost 3 bases, and 5 bases had no gene match. CDR3 DNA: TGTGCCAGTAGTATTGCAGGGGGTAGTGAAAAACTGTTTTTT. This codes for CASSIAGGSEKLFF.

This chain connects TRBV4-1 to TRBJ1-2; D is unclear. The CDR3 consists of 17 residues. Looked up from germline, CDR1 is MGHRA and CDR2 is YSYEKL. Trimming took 0 bases from V and 7 from J, leaving 21 bases between them. The CDR3 here is CASSQERETGNLGGYTF. CDR3 DNA sequence: TGCGCCAGCAGCCAAGAACGGGAGACGGGGAACCTAGGTGGCTACACCTTC.

The V call is TRBV5-4, the J call TRBJ1-4, with D perhaps matching TRBD1 (6 bases). Trimming shortened V by 4 bases and J by 8 bases, and 12 bases separated the two germline ends. This CDR3 spans 13 amino acids. CDR1 is SGHNT and CDR2 is YYREEE in the germline V gene (reference sequence). The CDR3 nucleotides are TGTGCCAGCAGCAGCCGACAGGACGAAAAACTGTTTTTT. It specifies CASSSRQDEKLFF. Based on the CDR3 plus reference TRBV5-4 and TRBJ1-4, the full variable domain is ETGVTQSPTHLIKTRGQQVTLRCSSQSGHNTVSWYQQALGQGPQFIFQYYREEENGRGNFPPRFSGLQFPNYSSELNVNALELDDSALYLCASSSRQDEKLFFGSGTQLSVL.

The rearrangement uses TRBV4-1 and TRBJ1-4, with D possibly being TRBD1 (6 bases). The germline gives CDR1 MGHRA, CDR2 YSYEKL. The CDR3 is made up of 17 amino acids. Between the trimmed V and J ends, which lost 4 bases and 0 bases, there was a span of 15 bases. Written as DNA, the CDR3 is TGCGCCAGCAGCCTTCTCCTGGACAGCGCAACTAATGAAAAACTGTTTTTT. Its translation is CASSLLLDSATNEKLFF.

This chain connects TRBV5-1 to TRBJ1-1, with D possibly matching TRBD1 (5 bases). In germline, CDR1 is SGHRS, CDR2 YFSETQ. The CDR3 totals 14 residues. The V end lost 3 bases, the J end lost 1 base, and 10 bases lay between the germline ends. The CDR3 nucleotides are TGCGCCAGCAGCTCCATAAGGGGGAACACTGAAGCTTTCTTT. Translating it yields CASSSIRGNTEAFF.

The chain recombines TRBV18 with TRBJ2-3; 9 nucleotides match TRBD1. With V trimmed by 3 bases and J by 1 base, 5 bases remained unmatched. CDR1 KGHSH and CDR2 LQKENI come from the germline V gene. This CDR3 is 16 amino acids long. The CDR3 here is CASSPLGQGRTDTQYF. The CDR3 DNA follows: TGTGCCAGCTCACCCCTAGGACAGGGGCGCACAGATACGCAGTATTTT.